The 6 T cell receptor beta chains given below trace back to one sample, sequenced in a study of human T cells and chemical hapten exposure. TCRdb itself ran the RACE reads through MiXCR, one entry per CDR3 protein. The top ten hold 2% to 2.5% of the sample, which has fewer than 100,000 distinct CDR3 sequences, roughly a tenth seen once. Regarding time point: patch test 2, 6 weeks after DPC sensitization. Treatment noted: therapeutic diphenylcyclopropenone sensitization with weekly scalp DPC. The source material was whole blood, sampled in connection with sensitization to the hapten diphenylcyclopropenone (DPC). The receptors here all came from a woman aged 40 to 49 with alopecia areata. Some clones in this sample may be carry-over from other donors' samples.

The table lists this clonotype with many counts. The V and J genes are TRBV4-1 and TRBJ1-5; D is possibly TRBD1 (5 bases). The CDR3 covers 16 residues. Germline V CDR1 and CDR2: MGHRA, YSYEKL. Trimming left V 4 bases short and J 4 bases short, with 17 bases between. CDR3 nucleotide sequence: TGCGCCAGCAGCCCCCTTGGTATTAAGGGGAATCAGCCCCAGCATTTT. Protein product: CASSPLGIKGNQPQHF.

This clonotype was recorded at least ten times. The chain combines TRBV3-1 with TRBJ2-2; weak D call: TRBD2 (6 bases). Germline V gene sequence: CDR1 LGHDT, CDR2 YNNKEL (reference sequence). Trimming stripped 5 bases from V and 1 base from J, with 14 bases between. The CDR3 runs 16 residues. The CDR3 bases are TGTGCCAGCAGCTCCCGAGGGCGGGGGAACACCGGGGAGCTGTTTTTT. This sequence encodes CASSSRGRGNTGELFF. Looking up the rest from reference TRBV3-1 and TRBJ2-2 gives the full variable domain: DTAVSQTPKYLVTQMGNDKSIKCEQNLGHDTMYWYKQDSKKFLKIMFSYNNKELIINETVPNRFSPKSPDKAHLNLHINSLELGDSAVYFCASSSRGRGNTGELFFGEGSRLTVL.

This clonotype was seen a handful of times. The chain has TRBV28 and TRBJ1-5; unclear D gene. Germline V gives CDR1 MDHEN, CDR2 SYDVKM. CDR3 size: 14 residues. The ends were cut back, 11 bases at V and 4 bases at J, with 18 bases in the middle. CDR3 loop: CAWNSLGRNQPQHF. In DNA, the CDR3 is TGTGCCTGGAACAGCCTGGGTAGGAATCAGCCCCAGCATTTT.

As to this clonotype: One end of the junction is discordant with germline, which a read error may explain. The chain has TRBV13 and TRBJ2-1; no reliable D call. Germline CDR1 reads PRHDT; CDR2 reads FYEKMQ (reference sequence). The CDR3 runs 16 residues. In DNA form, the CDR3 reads TGTGCCAGCAGCTTAGAAGCGTCAAGCTCCTGCAATGAGCAGTTCTTC. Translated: CASSLEASSSCNEQFF.

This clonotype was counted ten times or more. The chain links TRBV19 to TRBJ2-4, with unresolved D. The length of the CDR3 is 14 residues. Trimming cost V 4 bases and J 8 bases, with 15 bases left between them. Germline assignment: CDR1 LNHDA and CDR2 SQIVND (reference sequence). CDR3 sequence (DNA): TGTGCCAGTAGTAAGCGTAAGTTGCTGGACATTCAGTACTTC. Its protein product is CASSKRKLLDIQYF.

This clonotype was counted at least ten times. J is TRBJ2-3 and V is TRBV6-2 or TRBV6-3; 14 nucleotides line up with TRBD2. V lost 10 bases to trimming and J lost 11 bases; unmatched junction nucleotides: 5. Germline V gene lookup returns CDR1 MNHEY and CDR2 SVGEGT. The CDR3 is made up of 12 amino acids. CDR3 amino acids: CATGTSGSGQYF. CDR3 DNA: TGTGCCACCGGGACTAGCGGGAGTGGGCAGTATTTT.